The entry below describes one TCR beta chain. Its antigen remains unidentified. This specimen belongs to a study of T cell responses to AZD1222 COVID-19 vaccine. Findings and limits, study-wide: The study found vaccine-associated CD4 TCRs spanning spike, dominant at 160-218 and 743-854. The reported proportion of spike-specific TCRs targeting unmutated variant regions was nearly half. A rise in Spike-specific TCR breadth and depth followed two AZD1222 doses.

CDR3 length: 13 amino acids. Germline CDR1 is GTSNPN and CDR2 is SVGIG (reference sequence). J was trimmed by 4 bases and V by 3 bases; bases with no gene match: 5. Sequencing used immunoSEQ multiplex PCR; TCRdb keeps in-frame clones, though not all of them. Here the sample spans under 95,000 clones, more than 70% being singletons. The material was peripheral blood, obtained on day 0 of AZD1222 vaccination. The chain combines TRBV30 with TRBJ1-1, with TRBD1 identical over 7 bases. This TCR derives from an adult in good health. CDR3 sequence (DNA): TGTGCCTGGAGCCACTCAGGGGGCACTGAAGCTTTCTTT. Its translation is CAWSHSGGTEAFF.